The 3 T cell receptor beta chains below were found in one sample sequenced in a study of tumor-infiltrating lymphocytes in primary liver carcinoma. With a constant-region primer, TCR beta cDNA was made from 400 to 550 ng of total RNA. Employing slightly modified ARM-PCR, three nested multiplex PCR rounds were run, and these gave rise to the TCR beta libraries. In the first two PCR rounds, TRBV1-TRBV30 forward primers were paired with a C-beta reverse primer, and each round lasted 10 cycles. TCRdb independently ran MiXCR on the multiplex PCR reads; one entry per CDR3 protein. Here the sample spans about 130,000 distinct CDR3 sequences, under 65% being singletons. Co-extraction of RNA and DNA was performed on roughly 20-34 mg of unsorted bulk tissue. Sequencing input: liver tumor tissue from sampling region 3. The subset is: tumor region T3, left-lateral pole. The receptors come from a woman between 55 and 75 years old with primary liver carcinoma and hepatitis B virus infection.

With respect to this clonotype: At one of its ends the junction is not consistent with the germline gene, which may arise from a read error. The J gene is TRBJ1-3, the V gene TRBV11-2; D perhaps matches TRBD1 (5 bases). Germline assignment: CDR1 SGHAT and CDR2 FQNNGV. The CDR3 covers 13 residues. CDR3 loop: CASSIFQGNTLYF. Here the CDR3 DNA reads TGTGCCAGCAGCATATTTCAGGGAAACACCTTATATTTT.

Regarding this clonotype: This may arise from a read error, as a much more abundant clone is one base away. The rearrangement joins TRBV10-3 to TRBJ2-7; the match to TRBD1 covers 9 bases. CDR1 and CDR2 from the germline V gene are ENHRY and SYGVKD. The CDR3 is 15 residues long. The DNA for the CDR3 is TGTGCCATCAGTCGTACAGGGGGCGCAGACTACGGGCAGTACTTC. Protein: CAISRTGGADYGQYF.

The gene calls are TRBV6-5 and TRBJ2-5, with no clear D. Per germline, CDR1 MNHEY and CDR2 SVGAGI. V lost 6 bases, J lost 2 bases, and 19 bases lay in between. The CDR3 has 16 residues. CDR3 in DNA: TGTGCCAGCAGATCCCCCTACAGACCACCACAAGAGACCCAGTACTTC. This encodes CASRSPYRPPQETQYF.